Here is one T cell receptor (beta chain) with its context. The specificity of this receptor is unknown. No quality values exist for individual bases; no much larger clone is one base distant. This specimen belongs to a study of blood T cell repertoires in COVID-19 (dated by TCRdb to 2019 to 2021). For the wider study: Samples from collaborators originated in the United States, Italy and Spain and spanned both the acute and convalescent phases of COVID-19. The repertoires were made available in a free public database intended to serve as a resource for research on the immune response to SARS-CoV-2. The sample metadata nearly always contained a de-identified subject ID, COVID-19 status, age in years and sex. Samples were obtained from the ongoing ImmuneRACE study (first 160 participants) and from approximately 1,200 subjects provided by 6 global collaborators. Where available, HLA class I and class II types were taken from metadata supplied by the sample provider and were not determined by assay-based typing. Deeply sampled blood TCRbeta repertoires from subjects exposed to, actively infected with, or recovered from COVID-19 were included in the dataset. The material from the prospective study consisted of cDNA or gDNA derived from T cells, B-cell-depleted T cells, or PBMCs.

What the study reported, not specific to this receptor: How much clinical and demographic metadata was included differed by source and by participant, and the metadata was provided uncurated.

Collaborating institutions collected whole blood in K2EDTA tubes following their own protocols. For TCRbeta analysis, collaborator samples were shipped as frozen whole blood, as isolated PBMCs, or as DNA extracted from either sample type. The immunoSEQ Assay, a bias-controlled multiplex PCR, was used to amplify TCRbeta CDR3 regions from genomic DNA. Concerning the study's data processing: Nucleated cell counts per sample were estimated from amplification of reference gene primers within the assay. To quantify the absolute abundance of each unique TCRbeta CDR3 rearrangement, sequence reads were collapsed and filtered. For each sample, productive Simpson clonality was calculated as the square root of Simpson's diversity index over productive rearrangements. TCRdb retrieved this table from immuneACCESS and kept in-frame rearrangements only. Not all clones are present; in checked studies, unresolved V genes account for under half, and no reason is known for the remainder. The V and J calls and clone size were taken over from that table, and D and trimming were inferred from the DNA. The table for this sample lists some 150,000 clones; more than 75% of them were counted only once. The top ten clones comprise 2% to 2.5% of the sample.

The germline V gene provides CDR1 SGHTA and CDR2 FQGNSA. The CDR3 goes from the cysteine to the phenylalanine over 14 residues. The sequence is cut down to CDR3 DNA, 42 bases in frame from base 1. Deletion took 5 bases off V and 4 bases off J, with a span of 14 bases between the germline ends. The V gene is TRBV7-2 and the J gene is TRBJ1-1; possibly the D gene is TRBD1, per 6 matching bases. The TCR comes from a man aged 50-59 years with active COVID-19. Material for sequencing was peripheral blood. CDR3 protein: CASSAQGSPTEAFF. The nucleotides read TGTGCCAGCAGCGCGCAGGGGAGCCCCACTGAAGCTTTCTTT.